The rows below give T cell receptor beta chains drawn from one sample of a study of T-cell reconstitution after alpha-beta-depleted transplantation in children. Each CDR3 protein gets one entry after TCRdb re-called the PCR reads with MiXCR. The table lists roughly 310,000 distinct CDR3 sequences, approximately 20% of them singletons. Here the sequenced sample was PBMCs, mostly from graft donor cells, taken 180 days after TCRalphabeta/CD19-depleted stem cell transplant. Receptors originate from a male patient younger than 18 who had a stem cell transplant for acute lymphoblastic leukemia, so the T cells may come from the graft donor. CDR3s include the opening cysteine and the closing phenylalanine or tryptophan. Fields, in order: D gene, clone size, V gene, J gene, CDR3 DNA, CDR3 protein. The D gene is left open where the match is weak. Size values are once, few and many counts, or a class for expanded clones, and some rows have none.

TRBD1	-	TRBV7-6	TRBJ2-7	TGTGCCAGCAGCGGGGCGGGACAGGGCCGGGAGCAGTACTTC	CASSGAGQGREQYF
TRBD1	-	TRBV5-1	TRBJ2-7	TGCGCCAGCAGCTTGCGGCCCACCGGGACAGGGCTCTACGAGCAGTACTTC	CASSLRPTGTGLYEQYF
-	-	TRBV6-1	TRBJ2-2	TGTGCCATACCTCGGGGTTTAACCGGGGAGCTGTTTTTT	CAIPRGLTGELFF
-	few	TRBV29-1	TRBJ2-3	TGCAGCGTCGTGCCCGGGAGTCTTACAGATACGCAGTATTTT	CSVVPGSLTDTQYF
TRBD1	-	TRBV5-1	TRBJ2-7	TGCGGCAGCAGCTTGCGGACAGGGGATCCCTACGAGCAGTACTTC	CGSSLRTGDPYEQYF
-	-	TRBV9	TRBJ2-3	TGTGCCAGCAGCGCGGACCGGGTCACAGATACGCAGTATTTT	CASSADRVTDTQYF
-	-	TRBV9	TRBJ2-2	TGTGCCAGCAGCGCCGCCCTTAGCTCCGGGGAGCTGTTTTTT	CASSAALSSGELFF
TRBD1	few	TRBV12-3/TRBV12-4	TRBJ2-5	TGTGCCAGCGCGAGGACAGGGGGAGAGACCCAGTACTTC	CASARTGGETQYF
-	-	TRBV7-9	TRBJ2-7	TGTGCCAGCAGCCCAGGACCGCGGGACGGTTACGAGCAGTACTTC	CASSPGPRDGYEQYF
TRBD2	few	TRBV7-9	TRBJ2-5	TGTGCCAGCAGCTCCCCAGCGGGAGGCTCAGAGACCCAGTACTTC	CASSSPAGGSETQYF
-	few	TRBV3-1	TRBJ1-5	TGTGCCAGCAGCCAAGCCCCGCTTGACGAACGGCAGGGGAATCAGCCCCAGCATTTT	CASSQAPLDERQGNQPQHF
-	-	TRBV9	TRBJ2-1	TGTGCCAGCAGCGTAGATCCCCCTCCACTAGGTAACCAGTTCTTC	CASSVDPPPLGNQFF
-	few	TRBV15	TRBJ2-7	TGTGCCACCAGCGTACGGGGTCACGAGCAGTACTTC	CATSVRGHEQYF
-	few	TRBV7-2	TRBJ2-4	TGTGCCAGCAGCGAAGTCTCTTCCAAAAACATTCAGTACTTC	CASSEVSSKNIQYF
-	-	TRBV11-2	TRBJ2-5	TGTGCCAGCAGCTTGGCTAGCCCTAAGGAGACCCAGTACTTC	CASSLASPKETQYF
-	-	TRBV5-1	TRBJ1-1	TGCGCCAGCAGCTTGGCCGTACGGTTGAACACTGAAGCTTTCTTT	CASSLAVRLNTEAFF
-	-	TRBV20-1	TRBJ2-6	TGCAGTGCTAGAGCCCCCAAGGGAATCTCTGGGGCCAACGTCCTGACTTTC	CSARAPKGISGANVLTF